This TCR beta chain was found in a study of T cell responses to AZD1222 COVID-19 vaccine. General study points: Unmutated regions of variants are reportedly targeted by nearly half of spike-specific TCRs. Baseline seropositivity characterized only a handful of AZD1222 recipients. In all cases, repertoires were sampled only after the peak T cell response. Possibly, clonal diversity was underestimated; donors were largely white British and included more females.

Details on this clone: Its antigen is unknown.

This CDR3 has 14 residues. V gave up 3 bases and J gave up 10 bases, with 13 bases separating them. Germline V CDR1 and CDR2: LNHDA, SQIVND (reference sequence). The table came from immunoSEQ multiplex PCR; TCRdb's copy has only in-frame clones and leaves some out. The table lists about 190,000 clones, approximately 92% of them singletons, with 1% to 1.5% in the top ten. This receptor was taken from an adult in good health. The source was peripheral blood, collected on day 0 of AZD1222 vaccination. This chain connects TRBV19 to TRBJ1-6; TRBD1 is a possible D gene (6 bases). CDR3 loop: CASSIVQGRSPLHF. DNA of the CDR3: TGTGCCAGTAGTATCGTTCAGGGGCGGTCACCCCTCCACTTT.